These 8 T cell receptor beta chains share one sample of origin, sequenced in a study of blood T cell repertoires in COVID-19. Assay used: immunoSEQ multiplex PCR; TCRdb lists only in-frame clones, some missing. Here the sample spans about 89,000 clones, 75% to 80% being singletons. Sequenced sample: peripheral blood. These receptor sequences come from a man in his 70s with COVID-19, enrolled during active disease.

This rearrangement joins TRBV5-1 to TRBJ2-7; possibly TRBD2 for D (6 bases). The CDR3 runs 14 residues. The germline V and J ends were trimmed by 2 bases and 1 base, with 10 bases remaining between them. CDR1 is SGHRS, CDR2 YFSETQ, per germline. CDR3 residues: CASSFAGPSYEQYF. The CDR3 coding sequence is TGCGCCAGCAGCTTCGCGGGACCTTCCTACGAGCAGTACTTC.

This chain joins TRBV19 and TRBJ2-1; possible D gene TRBD1, 5 bases. Trimming took off 5 bases at V and 7 bases at J, with 21 bases between the two ends. CDR3 length: 16 residues. Germline loops: CDR1 LNHDA, CDR2 SQIVND (reference sequence). CDR3 DNA sequence: TGTGCCAGTAGTGTGCAGGGCATCGGCTTAACTAATGAGCAGTTCTTC. Translating gives CASSVQGIGLTNEQFF.

V is TRBV28 and J is TRBJ1-3; TRBD1 aligns across 7 bases. CDR1 MDHEN and CDR2 SYDVKM come from the germline V gene. Unmatched junction bases numbered 11, after V lost 5 bases and J lost 4 bases. This CDR3 has 16 residues. The chain's CDR3 is CASSPWTGDQGNTIYF. In DNA form, the CDR3 reads TGTGCCAGCAGTCCGTGGACAGGCGATCAAGGAAACACCATATATTTT.

In its sample, this clone was seen many times. The J gene is TRBJ2-7, the V gene TRBV12-2; TRBD2, the D gene given by the table, was not confirmed from the DNA. TRBV12-2 corresponds to a pseudogene. There are 14 residues in the CDR3. CDR3 DNA: TGTGCAAGTCGCTTAGCCGTTCCGGGGTACGAGCAGTACTTC. This sequence encodes CASRLAVPGYEQYF.

The V call is TRBV30, the J call TRBJ1-5; no clear D. The CDR3 totals 13 residues. V lost 0 bases and J 4 bases, leaving 7 bases between the germline ends. Germline lookup yields CDR1 GTSNPN and CDR2 SVGIG (reference sequence). As DNA, the CDR3 is TGTGCCTGGAGTGTACAACGTAATCAGCCCCAGCATTTT. It encodes CAWSVQRNQPQHF.

The chain carries TRBV21-1 and TRBJ1-2; the D call in the table, TRBD1, was not verified against the DNA. TRBV21-1 is an annotated pseudogene. This CDR3 contains 14 residues. The CDR3, as DNA: TGTGCCAGGGGACAGGGAATTGTGCTTGATGGCTACACCTTC. Translation gives CARGQGIVLDGYTF.

The chain joins TRBV2 to TRBJ1-6; 10 nucleotides line up with TRBD1. V was pared by 6 bases and J by 12 bases, with 14 bases of the junction left unmatched. Germline V lookup: CDR1 SNHLY, CDR2 FYNNEI. The CDR3 length is 16 residues. The CDR3 DNA sequence: TGTGCCAGCAGCAGACCCCCGACAGGGGGCACGGGACCCCTCCACTTT. This codes for CASSRPPTGGTGPLHF.

The chain has TRBV5-6 and TRBJ1-2, with D possibly being TRBD1 (6 bases). This CDR3 spans 13 amino acids. CDR1 is SGHDT and CDR2 is YYEEEE in the germline V gene. V lost 2 bases, J lost 6 bases, and 11 bases lay in between. The CDR3 loop is CASSFIRGDGYTF. The CDR3 DNA sequence: TGTGCCAGCAGCTTCATCAGGGGCGATGGCTACACCTTC.